Each of the 13 T cell receptor beta chains below was sequenced from the same sample in a study of T cell responses to AZD1222 COVID-19 vaccine. Generated by immunoSEQ multiplex PCR, the TCRdb table keeps only in-frame clones and is missing some. The sample lists 130,000 or so clones, roughly 90% occurring once. Sequencing was performed on peripheral blood, taken on day 0 of AZD1222 vaccination. These TCRs come from an adult in good health.

V usage is TRBV5-1 and J usage is TRBJ1-4; tentative D call: TRBD1 (5 bases). This CDR3 is 15 amino acids long. The V and J ends lost 3 bases and 6 bases respectively, with 15 bases between them. Germline CDR1 reads SGHRS; CDR2 reads YFSETQ. Here the CDR3 DNA reads TGCGCCAGCAGCTACCCAGGGTCGTCGGATGAAAAACTGTTTTTT. This encodes CASSYPGSSDEKLFF.

V gene TRBV6-6 combines with J gene TRBJ2-2; the D gene is possibly TRBD2 (6 bases). The CDR3 contains 14 residues. V lost 7 bases and J lost 0, with 9 bases in between. The germline CDR1 and CDR2 sequences are MNHNY and SVGAGI (reference sequence). CDR3 sequence (DNA): TGTGCCAGCAATCGCGGGACGAACACCGGGGAGCTGTTTTTT. Amino acids: CASNRGTNTGELFF.

The CDR3 spells CASSPVGQFYEQYF. CDR3 nucleotide sequence: TGTGCCAGCAGCCCCGTGGGGCAATTCTACGAGCAGTACTTC. The rearrangement joins TRBV7-9 to TRBJ2-7, with D perhaps matching TRBD1 (5 bases). This CDR3 is 14 amino acids long. Germline CDR1 and CDR2: SEHNR and FQNEAQ (reference sequence). The germline V and J ends were trimmed by 5 bases and 3 bases, with 14 bases remaining between them.

This clone has a single count. This chain uses TRBV7-9 with TRBJ1-2; tentative D call: TRBD1 (6 bases). The CDR3 has 16 amino acids. The V gene lost 6 bases and the J gene lost 3 bases, with 20 bases spanning the gap. Per germline, CDR1 SEHNR and CDR2 FQNEAQ (reference sequence). The CDR3, as DNA: TGTGCCAGCAGTTCTACAGGGTACACCCCTGACTATGGCTACACCTTC. Translating gives CASSSTGYTPDYGYTF. The whole variable domain, filled in from reference TRBV7-9 and TRBJ1-2, reads DTGVSQNPRHKITKRGQNVTFRCDPISEHNRLYWYRQTLGQGPEFLTYFQNEAQLEKSRLLSDRFSAERPKGSFSTLEIQRTEQGDSAMYLCASSSTGYTPDYGYTFGSGTRLTVV.

This clone was counted only a few times. V and J are TRBV24-1 and TRBJ2-1; weak D call: TRBD1 (6 bases). The germline CDR1 and CDR2 sequences are KGHDR and SFDVKD. Trimming removed 2 bases at V and 10 bases at J, with 11 bases between. CDR3 size: 13 residues. CDR3 sequence (DNA): TGTGCCACCAGTGATTGGGGCAGGGGAGAGCAGTTCTTC. As protein: CATSDWGRGEQFF.

This clone showed up just a few times. CDR3 in DNA: TGTGCCAGCAGCCAAGCGGGGGGGGTCCGAGAGACCCAGTACTTC. Its protein product is CASSQAGGVRETQYF. The chain recombines TRBV3-1 (or the pseudogene TRBV3-2) with TRBJ2-5, with 8 bases lining up with TRBD2. The V segment lost 1 base and the J segment 4 bases; nucleotides outside the gene matches: 5. The V gene's germline CDR1 is LGHDT and CDR2 YNNKEL (reference sequence). CDR3 length equals 15 residues.

The chain uses TRBV6-2 or TRBV6-3 and TRBJ2-7, with 7 bases that match TRBD2. This CDR3 has 16 amino acids. Per the germline V gene, CDR1 is MNHEY and CDR2 is SVGEGT. After removal of 5 bases from V and 4 bases from J, the junction contained 14 bases not matched to a gene. CDR3 sequence (DNA): TGTGCCAGCAGTCGGGTAGCGGGTCTGGGCGCTTACGAGCAGTACTTC. This gives the protein CASSRVAGLGAYEQYF.

The chain links TRBV7-9 to TRBJ2-7, with D possibly being TRBD1 or TRBD2 (5 bases each). The V end lost 3 bases, the J end lost 2 bases, and 11 bases lay between the germline ends. The germline CDR1 and CDR2 sequences are SEHNR and FQNEAQ (reference sequence). The CDR3 is made up of 14 amino acids. CDR3: CASSFSGRPYEQYF. The CDR3 DNA sequence: TGTGCCAGCAGCTTCTCGGGACGGCCCTACGAGCAGTACTTC.

This rearrangement joins TRBV13 to TRBJ2-3; TRBD1 matches 8 bases. The germline V gene encodes CDR1 PRHDT and CDR2 FYEKMQ (reference sequence). J lost 1 base, V lost 5 bases, and 5 bases had no gene match. The CDR3 loop spans 15 amino acids. The CDR3 sequence: CASSVRRGRTDTQYF. In nucleotides, the CDR3 is TGTGCCAGCAGCGTCCGCAGGGGGCGCACAGATACGCAGTATTTT.

V and J are TRBV6-4 and TRBJ1-1, with D possibly TRBD1 on 5 matching bases. Germline CDR1 reads MRHNA; CDR2 reads SNTAGT. CDR3 length: 14 residues. V lost 3 bases to trimming and J lost 1 base, with 9 bases between them. The CDR3 sequence is CASSEVGGNTEAFF. CDR3 bases: TGTGCCAGCAGTGAGGTTGGGGGGAACACTGAAGCTTTCTTT.

This sequence joins TRBV4-1 and TRBJ2-1; 9 bases fit TRBD2. V was pared by 6 bases and J by 7 bases, with 10 bases of the junction left unmatched. Per the germline V gene, CDR1 is MGHRA and CDR2 is YSYEKL. The CDR3 consists of 15 residues. The DNA for the CDR3 is TGCGCCAGCAGTCCAGGCGGGGGGGTGGTAAATGAGCAGTTCTTC. It translates to CASSPGGGVVNEQFF.

Concerning this clone: Other DNA sequences in the sample encode the same CDR3. The genes are TRBV9 and TRBJ2-5; unclear D gene. Germline CDR1 and CDR2: SGDLS and YYNGEE. The V end lost 0 bases, the J end lost 5 bases, and 8 bases lay between the germline ends. The CDR3 length is 13 residues. The CDR3 protein is CASSVEGWETQYF. The CDR3 nucleotides are TGTGCCAGCAGCGTAGAGGGCTGGGAGACCCAGTACTTC.

V is TRBV28 and J is TRBJ1-2; weak D call: TRBD1 (5 bases). The CDR3 sequence is 13 residues long. With 8 bases removed from V and 4 bases from J, the gap between germline ends came to 14 bases. Germline V lookup: CDR1 MDHEN, CDR2 SYDVKM. CDR3 bases: TGTGCCAGCGGGTCCGCGGGACGCTATGGCTACACCTTC. This encodes CASGSAGRYGYTF.